The rows below give T cell receptor beta chains drawn from one sample of a study of graft-versus-host responses after intestinal transplantation. These TCRs are of unknown antigen specificity. Clones were read by immunoSEQ multiplex PCR, and TCRdb kept only the in-frame ones, dropping some. The data hold 50,000 to 55,000 clones, with 89% observed a single time. The sample in question was unstimulated CD4+ T cells sorted from spleen or lymph node cells, obtained before transplant. The source is a human donor who was the organ donor for an intestinal transplant. Both conserved end residues are part of each CDR3.

CDR3aa,v_gene,j_gene
CASSILTGWKYNEQFF,TRBV7-2,TRBJ2-1
CASSLVPRLAGVYEQYF,TRBV11-3,TRBJ2-7
CASSPPARFNEKLFF,TRBV18,TRBJ1-4
CASSYLRTGGDTEAFF,TRBV7-2,TRBJ1-1
CASSLTGLAGDGTGELFF,TRBV5-1,TRBJ2-2
CASSPSRGYNEQFF,TRBV6-5,TRBJ2-1
CASSINRVGGTEAFF,TRBV7-8,TRBJ1-1
CASKGQGNEKLFF,TRBV2,TRBJ1-4
CASSSPGGPPDGYTF,TRBV28,TRBJ1-2
CASSLQTGHEQYF,TRBV2,TRBJ2-7
CASSFYSGRAVEQYF,TRBV5-1,TRBJ2-7
CASSLEVARRGATNEKLFF,TRBV7-2,TRBJ1-4
CASSSREGTDTQYF,TRBV6-6,TRBJ2-3
CASSAGSGRHEQYF,TRBV9,-
CASSSRQGYGEQFF,TRBV28,TRBJ2-1
CASSIFQGINEKLFF,TRBV19,TRBJ1-4
CASSLGPGGSADTQYF,TRBV5-1,TRBJ2-3
CASSVADIRGTGELFF,TRBV9,TRBJ2-2
CASSLKGCTGTGCYEQYF,TRBV7-9,TRBJ2-7
CASVRGHGRDTEAFF,TRBV6-6,TRBJ1-1
CASSLRGLAGGQFF,TRBV5-6,TRBJ2-1
CASSKTGNEKLFF,TRBV6-6,TRBJ1-4
CASSVGKRLAGVANTGELFF,TRBV9,TRBJ2-2
CASSSRGNTEAFF,TRBV27,TRBJ1-1
CASSPNREGEPQHF,TRBV18,TRBJ1-5
CASSQVVDCRFDYGYTF,TRBV4-2,TRBJ1-2
CASSFLLAGGAGQFF,TRBV5-6,TRBJ2-1
CASSSRRGQGAYEQYF,TRBV7-9,TRBJ2-7
CASRGDGYSPLHF,TRBV27,TRBJ1-6
CASSETGFEQFF,TRBV2,TRBJ2-1
CATAGGTNEKLFF,TRBV2,TRBJ1-4
CASSYLGGGIGETQYF,TRBV28,TRBJ2-5
CSGNWGTTEAFF,TRBV29-1,TRBJ1-1
CASSAAWTGEGYTF,TRBV9,TRBJ1-2
CASTPRLAGDSDTQYF,TRBV19,TRBJ2-3
CASTPVGQGYTEAFF,TRBV19,TRBJ1-1
CASSELAGTGELFF,TRBV6-4,TRBJ2-2
CASRPGQGTGELFF,TRBV5-5,TRBJ2-2
CASTKGPQLSYGYTF,TRBV6-5,TRBJ1-2
CASSLATTADTQYF,TRBV7-9,TRBJ2-3
CASSVYGLESYEQYF,TRBV5-1,TRBJ2-7
CASSLICRREASNIQYF,TRBV7-3,TRBJ2-4
CASSPRKDRRETQYF,TRBV28,TRBJ2-5
CASNPGTGGDYTF,TRBV5-1,TRBJ1-2
CAGQGTNEKLFF,TRBV6-1,TRBJ1-4
CASSLGWEQTQYF,TRBV7-8,TRBJ2-5